Each of the 7 T cell receptor beta chains below was sequenced from the same sample in a study of cytomegalovirus exposure and HLA in healthy donors (dated by TCRdb to 2016 to 2017). The library was built by means of the immunoSEQ multiplex PCR assay. A mixture of 60 forward primers for TCR Vbeta segments and 13 reverse primers for TCR Jbeta segments was used in the multiplex PCR. Held by TCRdb, this immuneACCESS table contains in-frame sequences only and omits some clones. Under half of the omission traces to an unresolved V gene where checked; the cause of the rest is unknown. This sample gives about 150,000 clones in total; about 83% of them show up just once. About 5% of the sample rests with the top ten. The sequencing input was PBMCs. Every receptor here comes from a woman under 40 in good health and CMV-seronegative.

CDR3 loop: CASSLSSGSNYGYTF. In DNA, the CDR3 is TGTGCCAGCAGTTTATCATCGGGGTCTAACTATGGCTACACCTTC. The chain links TRBV27 to TRBJ1-2, with no clear D. Germline CDR1 is MNHEY and CDR2 is SMNVEV (reference sequence). Trimming left V 0 bases short and J 0 bases short, with 8 bases between. The CDR3 covers 15 residues.

The chain is built from TRBV2 and TRBJ1-1, with D perhaps TRBD1 (5 bases). This CDR3 has 11 residues. V lost 6 bases and J 6 bases, leaving 8 bases between the germline ends. Germline V lookup: CDR1 SNHLY, CDR2 FYNNEI. CDR3 in DNA: TGTGCCAGCAGGTGGGGCCCTGAAGCTTTCTTT. Amino acid sequence: CASRWGPEAFF.

The CDR3, as DNA: TGTGCCAGCAGCCAAGAAGAGGGCTCCTATGGCTACACCTTC. Translation: CASSQEEGSYGYTF. The chain couples TRBV4-2 to TRBJ1-2; D not resolved. V dropped 0 bases and J dropped 4 bases, with 9 bases sitting between them. CDR1 LGHNA and CDR2 YNFKEQ come from the germline V gene. The CDR3 sequence is 14 residues long.

This rearrangement joins TRBV19 to TRBJ2-3; 7 nucleotides agree with TRBD2. V dropped 6 bases and J dropped 2; count of bases not matched to a gene: 14. This CDR3 is built from 17 residues. The germline CDR1 and CDR2 sequences are LNHDA and SQIVND (reference sequence). This CDR3 reads CASSVIWGGGNTDTQYF. The CDR3 nucleotides are TGTGCCAGTAGCGTGATTTGGGGGGGAGGAAACACAGATACGCAGTATTTT.

The chain joins TRBV5-8 to TRBJ1-4; maybe TRBD1 (5 bases). The length of the CDR3 is 17 residues. The ends were cut back, 0 bases at V and 2 bases at J, with 14 bases in the middle. Germline CDR1 reads SGHTS; CDR2 reads YDEGEE. CDR3 nucleotides: TGTGCCAGCAGCTTGGCTAGGGAACCAGGGACTAATGAAAAACTGTTTTTT. Translating gives CASSLAREPGTNEKLFF.

The chain combines TRBV28 with TRBJ2-7, with 10 bases fitting TRBD2. The CDR3 extends over 16 amino acids. V trimming: 3 bases; J trimming: 3 bases; junction bases outside the gene matches: 8. The germline V gene has CDR1 MDHEN and CDR2 SYDVKM. CDR3 sequence (DNA): TGTGCCAGCAGTTTTGTAGCGGGAGGACGGAACTACGAGCAGTACTTC. It translates to CASSFVAGGRNYEQYF. The variable domain in full, with the rest retrieved from reference TRBV28 and TRBJ2-7, is DVKVTQSSRYLVKRTGEKVFLECVQDMDHENMFWYRQDPGLGLRLIYFSYDVKMKEKGDIPEGYSVSREKKERFSLILESASTNQTSMYLCASSFVAGGRNYEQYFGPGTRLTVT.

The J gene is TRBJ1-1, the V gene TRBV19; weak D call: TRBD1 (6 bases). V lost 3 bases and J 4 bases, leaving 18 bases between the germline ends. Germline CDR1 LNHDA, CDR2 SQIVND (reference sequence). CDR3 length: 16 amino acids. The CDR3 sequence is CASSMGGGGWGTEAFF. The CDR3 DNA reads as TGTGCCAGTAGTATGGGAGGGGGGGGATGGGGCACTGAAGCTTTCTTT.